This TCR beta chain was profiled in a study of T-cell reconstitution after alpha-beta-depleted transplantation in children. This clonotype was counted between two and nine times. TCRbeta library construction was performed incorporating unique molecular identifiers. TCRdb recomputed calls from the PCR reads with MiXCR, one row per CDR3 protein. The sample has almost 500,000 distinct CDR3 sequences, around an eighth seen once. V lost 6 bases and J lost 9, with 15 bases in between. The CDR3 loop spans 13 amino acids. V is TRBV12-3 or TRBV12-4 and J is TRBJ1-5, with D possibly matching TRBD1 (6 bases). This sample comprised PBMCs from the stem cell graft donor, obtained from the stem cell graft. This TCR came from a human donor who donated a stem cell graft to a child with combined immunodeficiency. The CDR3, as DNA: TGTGCCAGCAGCTTGGGGGGGCGGCCGCCCCAGCATTTT. This sequence encodes CASSLGGRPPQHF.